One sample yielded the 4 T cell receptor beta chains listed below, sequenced in a study of T cells in Graves' hyperthyroidism and ophthalmopathy. The TCR beta CDR3 regions underwent amplification using RNA transcripts as the source. The TCR CDR3 was amplified in a first-round RT-PCR using the HTBI primer set. TCRdb analysed the multiplex PCR reads with MiXCR anew, one entry per CDR3 protein. The repertoire has nearly 250,000 distinct CDR3 sequences, 15% to 20% of them found once; the top ten carry around 28%. The material sequenced was blood. The receptors derive from a woman aged 18 to 35 with Graves' ophthalmopathy.

There are many counts of this clonotype. This chain uses TRBV9 with TRBJ1-4; 8 bases agree with TRBD1. Germline assignment: CDR1 SGDLS and CDR2 YYNGEE. The length of the CDR3 is 13 residues. After removal of 3 bases from V and 8 bases from J, the junction contained 3 bases not matched to a gene. In DNA, the CDR3 is TGTGCCAGCAGCGAGACAGGGGTAGAAAAACTGTTTTTT. Residues: CASSETGVEKLFF.

This chain uses TRBV4-1 with TRBJ2-7, with TRBD1 identical over 9 bases. CDR3 length equals 17 residues. Germline V gene sequence: CDR1 MGHRA, CDR2 YSYEKL. Trimming took 4 bases from V and 10 from J; bases not matched to a gene: 20. CDR3: CASSPQDAGTGIYEQYF. As DNA, the CDR3 is TGCGCCAGCAGCCCCCAAGATGCCGGGACAGGGATTTATGAACAGTACTTC.

Ten or more counts support this clonotype. This chain uses TRBV28 with TRBJ2-1, with D possibly being TRBD2 (6 bases). Germline assignment: CDR1 MDHEN and CDR2 SYDVKM. Trimming took 3 bases from V and 10 from J, leaving 16 bases between them. The CDR3 has 14 amino acids. The CDR3 DNA reads as TGTGCCAGCAGTTTGAGTTGGGGGGACCAGGAGCAGTTCTTC. The encoded protein is CASSLSWGDQEQFF.

About this clonotype itself: A much larger clone sits a single nucleotide away, making a read error possible. The chain links TRBV27 to TRBJ2-6; D is possibly TRBD1 (5 bases). CDR1 and CDR2 from the germline V gene are MNHEY and SMNVEV (reference sequence). There are 15 residues in the CDR3. CDR3 sequence: CASSLRVSGANVPTF. CDR3 nucleotides: TGTGCCAGCAGCCTCAGGGTCTCTGGGGCCAACGTCCCGACTTTC. Full variable domain (missing parts from reference TRBV27 and TRBJ2-6): EAQVTQNPRYLITVTGKKLTVTCSQNMNHEYMSWYRQDPGLGLRQIYYSMNVEVTDKGDVPEGYKVSRKEKRNFPLILESPSPNQTSLYFCASSLRVSGANVPTFGAGSRLTVL.